This TCR beta chain was observed in a study of T and B cells in COVID-19 patients. V was trimmed by 11 bases and J by 4 bases, leaving 9 bases between them. Per germline, CDR1 MNHNS and CDR2 SASEGT. There are 12 residues in the CDR3. TRB was amplified from about 240-490 ng of blood genomic DNA. BIOMED2 TRB-A/B primer pools were used in multiplex TRB PCR. TCRdb itself ran the multiplex PCR reads through MiXCR, one entry per CDR3 protein. The table has some 16,000 distinct CDR3 sequences, 25% to 35% seen once. The source is a human donor who had recovered from COVID-19. This chain joins TRBV6-1 and TRBJ1-6; a weak D match, TRBD1 (6 bases). Specimen: blood. DNA for the CDR3: TGTGCCCACAGGGATTATAATTCACCCCTCCACTTT. This sequence encodes CAHRDYNSPLHF.